This TCR beta chain was profiled in a study of cytomegalovirus exposure and HLA in healthy donors. Background on the study: Around 180 million T cells yielded 100 million or so unique TCR beta sequences in earlier analysis.

The CDR3 totals 14 residues. Germline CDR1 and CDR2: SGHDT and YYEEEE. V dropped 1 base and J dropped 1 base, with 8 bases sitting between them. On this clone itself: The antigen is undetermined.

Notes on the study in general: Relative to equally common others, HLA-associated TCR beta chains showed greater clonal expansion in a later analysis. It was reported in a later analysis that an Asian-associated ancestry cluster showed fewer N-insertions than the roughly 670-donor mean. For presence/absence analyses, sequencing depth was assumed to be roughly uniform across donors.

Vbeta (60) and Jbeta (13) primers were used in the PCR. Here immunoSEQ multiplex PCR was the method, and the copy in TCRdb shows in-frame clones only, minus some. In the table there are over 100,000 clones, approximately 70% of which are singletons. Sequencing was done on a sample of PBMCs. The chain is built from TRBV5-6 and TRBJ2-5; D is uncertain. This clonotype originated in a woman aged 70-85 years in good health and CMV-seropositive. The CDR3 region has the DNA TGTGCCAGCAGCTTGCTCTCGTCCCAAGAGACCCAGTACTTC. This codes for CASSLLSSQETQYF.